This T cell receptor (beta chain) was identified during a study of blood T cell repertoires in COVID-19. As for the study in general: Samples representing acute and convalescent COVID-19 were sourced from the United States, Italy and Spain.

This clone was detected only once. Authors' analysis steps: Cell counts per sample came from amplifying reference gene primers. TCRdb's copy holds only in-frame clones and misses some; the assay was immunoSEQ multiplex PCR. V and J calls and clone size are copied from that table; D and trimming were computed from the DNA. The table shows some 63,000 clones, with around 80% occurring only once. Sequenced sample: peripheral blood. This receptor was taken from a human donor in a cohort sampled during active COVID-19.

The CDR3 sequence is CASSFRRQGADGYTF. The CDR3, as DNA: TGTGCCAGCAGTTTCAGGAGACAGGGGGCCGATGGCTACACCTTC. The chain employs TRBV28 and TRBJ1-2, with TRBD1 matching over 10 bases. CDR3 length equals 15 residues. V dropped 3 bases and J dropped 6; count of bases not matched to a gene: 7. Per the germline V gene, CDR1 is MDHEN and CDR2 is SYDVKM.